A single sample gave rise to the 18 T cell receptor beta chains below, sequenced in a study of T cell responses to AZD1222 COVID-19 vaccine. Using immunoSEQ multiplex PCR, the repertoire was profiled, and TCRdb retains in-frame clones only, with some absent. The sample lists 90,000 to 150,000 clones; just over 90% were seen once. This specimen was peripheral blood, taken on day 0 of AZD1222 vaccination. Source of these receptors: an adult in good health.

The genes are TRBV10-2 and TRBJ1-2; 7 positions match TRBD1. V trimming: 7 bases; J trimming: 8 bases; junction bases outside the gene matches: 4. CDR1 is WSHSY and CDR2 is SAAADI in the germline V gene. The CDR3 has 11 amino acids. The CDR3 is CASTQGEGYTF. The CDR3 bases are TGCGCCAGCACCCAGGGGGAAGGCTACACCTTC.

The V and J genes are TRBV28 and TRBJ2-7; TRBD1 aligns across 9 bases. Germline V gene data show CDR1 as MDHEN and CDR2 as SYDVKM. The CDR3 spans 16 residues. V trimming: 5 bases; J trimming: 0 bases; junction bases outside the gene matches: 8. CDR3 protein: CASSPSGGQGSYEQYF. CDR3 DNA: TGTGCCAGCAGTCCCTCTGGGGGACAGGGCTCCTACGAGCAGTACTTC.

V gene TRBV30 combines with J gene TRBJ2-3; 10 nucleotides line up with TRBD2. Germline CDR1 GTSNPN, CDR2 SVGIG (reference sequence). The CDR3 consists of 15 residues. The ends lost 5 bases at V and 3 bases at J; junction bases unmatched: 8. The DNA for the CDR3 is TGTGCCTGGGGGGATCTAGCGGGGGTTACAGATACGCAGTATTTT. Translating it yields CAWGDLAGVTDTQYF.

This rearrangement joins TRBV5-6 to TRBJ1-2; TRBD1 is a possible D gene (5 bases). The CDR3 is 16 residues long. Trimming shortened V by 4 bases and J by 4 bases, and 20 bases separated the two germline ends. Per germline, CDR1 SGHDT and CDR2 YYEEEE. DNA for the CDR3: TGTGCCAGCAGCACCGGTAGGGGCTTCTCAATCTATGGCTACACCTTC. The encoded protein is CASSTGRGFSIYGYTF.

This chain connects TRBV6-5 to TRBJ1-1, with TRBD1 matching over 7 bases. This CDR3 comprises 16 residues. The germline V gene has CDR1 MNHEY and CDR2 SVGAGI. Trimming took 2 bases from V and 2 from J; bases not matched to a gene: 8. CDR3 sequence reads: CASSYRGPNLNTEAFF. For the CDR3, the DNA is TGTGCCAGCAGTTACAGGGGGCCCAACTTAAACACTGAAGCTTTCTTT.

CDR3 bases: TGCGCCAGCAGCTTGGTGGGACTCAGAAGCACCGGGGAGCTGTTTTTT. It codes for CASSLVGLRSTGELFF. V usage is TRBV5-1 and J usage is TRBJ2-2; D possibly corresponds to TRBD2 (6 bases). Germline V gene data show CDR1 as SGHRS and CDR2 as YFSETQ. Trimming stripped 0 bases from V and 4 bases from J, with 13 bases between. This CDR3 contains 16 residues.

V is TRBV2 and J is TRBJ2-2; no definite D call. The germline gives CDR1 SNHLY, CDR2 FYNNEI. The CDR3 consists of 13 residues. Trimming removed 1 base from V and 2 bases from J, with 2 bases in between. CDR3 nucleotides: TGTGCCAGCAGTGAAGGAAACACCGGGGAGCTGTTTTTT. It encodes CASSEGNTGELFF.

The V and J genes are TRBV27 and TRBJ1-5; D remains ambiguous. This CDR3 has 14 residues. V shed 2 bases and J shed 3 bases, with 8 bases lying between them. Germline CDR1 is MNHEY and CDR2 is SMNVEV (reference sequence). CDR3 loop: CASSLTPVNQPQHF. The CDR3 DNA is TGTGCCAGCAGTTTAACTCCAGTCAATCAGCCCCAGCATTTT.

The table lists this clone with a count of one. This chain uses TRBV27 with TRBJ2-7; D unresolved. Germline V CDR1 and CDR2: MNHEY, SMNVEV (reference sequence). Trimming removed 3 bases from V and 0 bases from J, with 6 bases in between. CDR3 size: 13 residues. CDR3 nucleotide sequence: TGTGCCAGCAGTTTTCCCGGCTCCTACGAGCAGTACTTC. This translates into CASSFPGSYEQYF.

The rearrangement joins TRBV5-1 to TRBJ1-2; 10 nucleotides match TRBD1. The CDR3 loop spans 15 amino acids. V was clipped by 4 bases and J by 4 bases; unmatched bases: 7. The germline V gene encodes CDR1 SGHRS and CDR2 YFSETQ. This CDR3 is CASSPGTGDGYGYTF. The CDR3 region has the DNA TGCGCCAGCAGCCCCGGGACAGGGGACGGCTATGGCTACACCTTC.

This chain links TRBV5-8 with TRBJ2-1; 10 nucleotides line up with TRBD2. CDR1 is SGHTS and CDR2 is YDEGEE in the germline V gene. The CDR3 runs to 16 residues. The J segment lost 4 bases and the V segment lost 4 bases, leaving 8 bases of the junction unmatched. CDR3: CASSRGLADFYNEQFF. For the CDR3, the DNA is TGTGCCAGCAGCAGAGGACTAGCGGACTTTTACAATGAGCAGTTCTTC.

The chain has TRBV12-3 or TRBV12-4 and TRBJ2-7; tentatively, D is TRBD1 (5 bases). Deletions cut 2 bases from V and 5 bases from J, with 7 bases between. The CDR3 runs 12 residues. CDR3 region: CASSLNRNEQYF. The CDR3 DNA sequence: TGTGCCAGCAGTTTAAACAGGAACGAGCAGTACTTC.

CDR3 bases: TGTGCCAGCAGCCAAGTGCCCGGGACACCACCGCGGGTCAACACTGAAGCTTTCTTT. This gives the protein CASSQVPGTPPRVNTEAFF. The chain uses TRBV3-1 (or the pseudogene TRBV3-2) and TRBJ1-1; D is perhaps TRBD1 (6 bases). V was shortened by 1 base and J by 2 bases, with 23 bases between the two germline ends. Germline CDR1 is LGHDT and CDR2 is YNNKEL (reference sequence). The CDR3 extends over 19 amino acids.

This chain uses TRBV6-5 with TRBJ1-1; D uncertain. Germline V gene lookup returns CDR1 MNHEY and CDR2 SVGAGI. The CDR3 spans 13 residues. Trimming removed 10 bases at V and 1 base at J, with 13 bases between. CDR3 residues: CATQWGWNTEAFF. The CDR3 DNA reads TGTGCCACCCAGTGGGGTTGGAACACTGAAGCTTTCTTT.

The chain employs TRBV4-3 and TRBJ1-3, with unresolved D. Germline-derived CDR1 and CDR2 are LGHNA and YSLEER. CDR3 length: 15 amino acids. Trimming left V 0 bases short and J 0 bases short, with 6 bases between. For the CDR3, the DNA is TGCGCCAGCAGCCAAGACCGAGTCTCTGGAAACACCATATATTTT. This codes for CASSQDRVSGNTIYF.

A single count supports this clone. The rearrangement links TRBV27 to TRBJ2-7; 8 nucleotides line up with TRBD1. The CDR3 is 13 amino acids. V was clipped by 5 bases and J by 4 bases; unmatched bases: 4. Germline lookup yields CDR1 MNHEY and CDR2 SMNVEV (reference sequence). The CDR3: CASSSRGPYEQYF. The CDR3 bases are TGTGCCAGCAGTAGCAGGGGGCCTTACGAGCAGTACTTC.

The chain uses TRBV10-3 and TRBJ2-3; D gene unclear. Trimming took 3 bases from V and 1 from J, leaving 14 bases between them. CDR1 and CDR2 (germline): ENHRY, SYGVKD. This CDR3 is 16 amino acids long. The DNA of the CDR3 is TGTGCCATCAGTGACCCGGCCAGGCCTCGCACAGATACGCAGTATTTT. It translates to CAISDPARPRTDTQYF.

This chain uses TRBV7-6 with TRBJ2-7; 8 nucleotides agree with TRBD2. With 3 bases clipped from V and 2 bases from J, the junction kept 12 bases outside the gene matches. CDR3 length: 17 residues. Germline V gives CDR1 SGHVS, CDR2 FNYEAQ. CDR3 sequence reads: CASSFAGLADEAYEQYF. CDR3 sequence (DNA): TGTGCCAGCAGCTTCGCCGGACTAGCTGACGAGGCCTACGAGCAGTACTTC.